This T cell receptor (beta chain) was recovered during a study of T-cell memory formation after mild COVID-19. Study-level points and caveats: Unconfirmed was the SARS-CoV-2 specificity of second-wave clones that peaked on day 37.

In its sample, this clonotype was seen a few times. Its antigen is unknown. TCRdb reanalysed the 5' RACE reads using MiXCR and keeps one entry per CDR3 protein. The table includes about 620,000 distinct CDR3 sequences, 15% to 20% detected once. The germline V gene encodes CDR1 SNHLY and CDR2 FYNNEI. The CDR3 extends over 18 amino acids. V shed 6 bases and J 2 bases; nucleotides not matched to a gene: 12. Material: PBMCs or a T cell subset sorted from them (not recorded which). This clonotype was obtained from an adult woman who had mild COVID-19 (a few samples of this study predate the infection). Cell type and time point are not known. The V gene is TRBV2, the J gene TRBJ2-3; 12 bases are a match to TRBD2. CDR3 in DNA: TGTGCCAGCAGCGCCGGGACTAGCGGGTGGGCTTTCACAGATACGCAGTATTTT. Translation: CASSAGTSGWAFTDTQYF. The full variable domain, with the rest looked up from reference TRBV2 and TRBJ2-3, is EPEVTQTPSHQVTQMGQEVILRCVPISNHLYFYWYRQILGQKVEFLVSFYNNEISEKSEIFDDQFSVERPDGSNFTLKIRSTKLEDSAMYFCASSAGTSGWAFTDTQYFGPGTRLTVL.